This T cell receptor beta chain was identified during a study of T cells after yellow fever vaccination. Study summary: Low-cell-number fractions underwent preparation using SMART-Seq v4 Ultra Low Input. Study-level points and caveats: Only a minor proportion of clonotypes was detected across both CD4 and CD8 compartments. Any FACS-sorted repertoire could hold abundant clonotypes that contaminate it from the bulk population.

This clonotype was seen at least ten times. What it binds is unknown. A single record per CDR3 protein comes from TCRdb applying MiXCR to the 5' RACE reads. The repertoire holds about 130,000 distinct CDR3 sequences, more than 6.5% seen once, with 2.5% in the top ten. The source material was CD4+ T cells sorted from PBMCs, sampled more than 8 days after the first yellow fever vaccination. The clonotype was recovered from a man younger than 35 who received the YFV17D yellow fever vaccine.

Here the CDR3 reads CASSLSGASTDTQYF. As DNA, the CDR3 is TGCGCCAGCAGCTTAAGCGGGGCTAGCACAGATACGCAGTATTTT. The chain joins TRBV5-1 to TRBJ2-3, with 7 bases matching TRBD2. Germline trimming cut 2 bases from V and 0 bases from J; bases unmatched to any gene: 3. The CDR3 is made up of 15 amino acids. The V gene's germline CDR1 is SGHRS and CDR2 YFSETQ.